Reported below is one T cell receptor beta chain. Its specificity is not known. The CDR3 contains 12 residues. Germline V gene lookup returns CDR1 WNHNN and CDR2 SYGVQD (reference sequence). V shed 11 bases and J shed 3 bases, with 13 bases lying between them. The method was immunoSEQ multiplex PCR; TCRdb's version includes in-frame clones alone and lacks a portion of them. This sample has about 180,000 clones; roughly 85% occur once, and the top ten carry 5% to 7%. This record belongs to a study of Ad26.COV2.S vaccination and SARS-CoV-2 variants. Overall study results and limits: It was found that vaccine and placebo recipients had similar non-spike TCR breadth. Placebo recipients had lower spike-specific TCR breadth than vaccine recipients. Total responses of T cells may have been underestimated by the analyses of TCR breadth and depth.

The chain couples TRBV10-1 to TRBJ1-2; D unclear. This TCR was sampled from a human donor who had recovered from COVID-19. This specimen was peripheral blood, taken after recovery from COVID-19. The CDR3 reads CAQRGRYYGYTF. The DNA of the CDR3 is TGCGCCCAGCGGGGAAGGTACTATGGCTACACCTTC.